Presented here are 7 T cell receptor beta chains from one specimen sequenced in a study of shared clonotypes between healthy human individuals. Data came from immunoSEQ multiplex PCR; TCRdb stores just in-frame clones and leaves some out. The sample holds under 1,900,000 clones, roughly 98.5% seen once. Sequenced input: naive CD4+ T cells sorted from blood. Sample subset: CD45RA+ positively selected. These receptors originate from a man aged 25-40 years in good health.

This rearrangement joins TRBV20-1 to TRBJ2-7; 9 bases line up with TRBD1. The CDR3 is made up of 10 amino acids. The ends lost 3 bases at V and 12 bases at J; junction bases unmatched: 3. Germline CDR1 and CDR2: DFQATT and SNEGSKA (reference sequence). CDR3 sequence: CSARGQGSYF. The CDR3 region has the DNA TGCAGTGCTAGGGGACAGGGCTCGTACTTC.

In DNA form, the CDR3 reads TGCGCCAGCAGCCACGGACGGGGGGGCAATGAGCAGTTCTTC. Its translation is CASSHGRGGNEQFF. J is TRBJ2-1 and V is TRBV5-1; 8 bases agree with TRBD2. V lost 4 bases to trimming and J lost 6 bases; unmatched junction nucleotides: 6. The germline CDR1 and CDR2 sequences are SGHRS and YFSETQ. The CDR3 is 14 amino acids. The full variable domain, rest sourced from reference TRBV5-1 and TRBJ2-1, is KAGVTQTPRYLIKTRGQQVTLSCSPISGHRSVSWYQQTPGQGLQFLFEYFSETQRNKGNFPGRFSGRQFSNSRSEMNVSTLELGDSALYLCASSHGRGGNEQFFGPGTRLTVL.

Concerning this clone: Other DNA sequences in the same sample also yield this CDR3. CDR3 in DNA: TGTGCCAGCAGCTTAACGGGACTGTCCTACGAGCAGTACTTC. Translated, it gives CASSLTGLSYEQYF. V is TRBV5-8 and J is TRBJ2-7, with D possibly matching TRBD2 (6 bases). Between the trimmed V and J ends, which lost 2 bases and 1 base, there was a span of 10 bases. CDR3 length: 14 residues. Germline values: CDR1 SGHTS, CDR2 YDEGEE.

Here the CDR3 reads CAISESVGRGNQPQHF. Here the CDR3 DNA reads TGTGCCATCAGTGAGTCGGTAGGGAGGGGCAATCAGCCCCAGCATTTT. The chain is built from TRBV10-3 and TRBJ1-5; D is unclear. Germline V gene data show CDR1 as ENHRY and CDR2 as SYGVKD. The CDR3 spans 16 residues. V was pared by 0 bases and J by 2 bases, with 11 bases between.

This sequence joins TRBV19 and TRBJ1-5; 10 bases align to TRBD1. The CDR3 has 15 residues. Germline CDR1 LNHDA, CDR2 SQIVND (reference sequence). J gave up 5 bases and V 5 bases, and 6 bases lay outside the gene matches. DNA for the CDR3: TGTGCCAGTAGTCCCCGGGGGACAGGGGATCAGCCCCAGCATTTT. It encodes CASSPRGTGDQPQHF.

This chain uses TRBV30 with TRBJ2-7; no clear D gene. Germline values: CDR1 GTSNPN, CDR2 SVGIG (reference sequence). The germline V and J ends were trimmed by 0 bases and 4 bases, with 13 bases remaining between them. The CDR3 totals 14 residues. CDR3 residues: CAWSVRNRYYEQYF. In DNA, the CDR3 is TGTGCCTGGAGTGTACGGAACAGATATTACGAGCAGTACTTC. Combining the CDR3 with reference TRBV30 and TRBJ2-7 gives the whole variable domain SQTIHQWPATLVQPVGSPLSLECTVEGTSNPNLYWYRQAAGRGLQLLFYSVGIGQISSEVPQNLSASRPQDRQFILSSKKLLLSDSGFYLCAWSVRNRYYEQYFGPGTRLTVT.

The chain uses TRBV4-1 and TRBJ2-7; TRBD2 aligns across 7 bases. The CDR3 runs 14 residues. The V and J ends lost 1 base and 6 bases, in that order; junction bases with no gene match: 6. The germline gives CDR1 MGHRA, CDR2 YSYEKL. The CDR3 DNA sequence: TGCGCCAGCAGCCAAGGCGGCTCTAGCGGCGAGCAGTACTTC. Amino acid sequence: CASSQGGSSGEQYF.